These T cell receptor beta chains were read from a single sample in a study of blood T cells in healthy people across ages. Via MiXCR, TCRdb re-called the 5' RACE reads, giving one row per CDR3 protein. The table records about 800,000 distinct CDR3 sequences, roughly 50% of them present only once. Input material: blood. These receptors were taken from a man aged 30-40 years in good health. Both conserved end residues are part of each CDR3. Each record gives: CDR3 DNA, CDR3 protein, D gene, V gene, clone size, J gene. A D gene is named only where the DNA matches it firmly. Only some rows state a clone size, as once, few, many or a class for expanded clones.

cdr3_nt: TGCAGTGCTAGAGATTTTACGGGGAGGGAGGACGAAAAACTGTTTTTT
cdr3_aa: CSARDFTGREDEKLFF
d_call: .
v_call: TRBV20-1
clone_size: .
j_call: TRBJ1-4

cdr3_nt: TGCAGTGCTAATGGCTGGGTGTCAGATACGCAGTATTTT
cdr3_aa: CSANGWVSDTQYF
d_call: .
v_call: TRBV20-1
clone_size: .
j_call: TRBJ2-3

cdr3_nt: TGCAGTGCTAGAGCAAGTGCGGGGGGGACCTACGAGCAGTACTTC
cdr3_aa: CSARASAGGTYEQYF
d_call: TRBD2
v_call: TRBV20-1
clone_size: .
j_call: TRBJ2-7

cdr3_nt: TGTGCCAGCACCCCTAGGGACAGACTCTACGAGCAGTACTTC
cdr3_aa: CASTPRDRLYEQYF
d_call: TRBD1
v_call: TRBV6-6
clone_size: .
j_call: TRBJ2-7

cdr3_nt: TGTGCCAGCAGCGGCAGGGATCCTGGGGCCAACGTCCTGACTTTC
cdr3_aa: CASSGRDPGANVLTF
d_call: .
v_call: TRBV9
clone_size: .
j_call: TRBJ2-6

cdr3_nt: TGTGCCTGGAGTAAGGGGGGCGAGCAGTACTTC
cdr3_aa: CAWSKGGEQYF
d_call: .
v_call: TRBV30
clone_size: many
j_call: TRBJ2-7

cdr3_nt: TGCAGTGCTAGAGGCTCCGACCCCAAATCGACCTACGAGCAGTACTTC
cdr3_aa: CSARGSDPKSTYEQYF
d_call: .
v_call: TRBV20-1
clone_size: .
j_call: TRBJ2-7

cdr3_nt: TGCGCCAGCGGCGCCACCGGGACAGGGAGCCAGCCCCAGCATTTT
cdr3_aa: CASGATGTGSQPQHF
d_call: TRBD1
v_call: TRBV5-1
clone_size: .
j_call: TRBJ1-5

cdr3_nt: TGTGCCAGCAGTCCAACCCTAAACTATGGCTACACCTTC
cdr3_aa: CASSPTLNYGYTF
d_call: .
v_call: TRBV7-2
clone_size: .
j_call: TRBJ1-2

cdr3_nt: TGCAGTGCCGCACAAGAAGGGACAGGCGTTATCGGAGGCACTGAAGCTTTCTTT
cdr3_aa: CSAAQEGTGVIGGTEAFF
d_call: TRBD1
v_call: TRBV20-1
clone_size: .
j_call: TRBJ1-1

cdr3_nt: TGCAGCGTATCCGGGACCGCCAACACCGGGGAGCTGTTTTTT
cdr3_aa: CSVSGTANTGELFF
d_call: .
v_call: TRBV29-1
clone_size: .
j_call: TRBJ2-2

cdr3_nt: TGTGCCAGCCTTCCCGTACTAGACTACTCCTACGAGCAGTTCTTC
cdr3_aa: CASLPVLDYSYEQFF
d_call: .
v_call: TRBV6-2/TRBV6-3
clone_size: .
j_call: TRBJ2-1

cdr3_nt: TGTGCCAGCAGTCCACAGACAGGGAACTCCTACGAGCAGTACTTC
cdr3_aa: CASSPQTGNSYEQYF
d_call: TRBD1
v_call: TRBV6-5
clone_size: .
j_call: TRBJ2-7

cdr3_nt: TGTGCCATCAGGGTAGAGACTAGCGGGGGATACAATGAGCAGTTCTTC
cdr3_aa: CAIRVETSGGYNEQFF
d_call: TRBD2
v_call: TRBV10-3
clone_size: .
j_call: TRBJ2-1

cdr3_nt: TGCGCCAGCTGCACAGGGGTCTACACCGGGGAGCTGTTTTTT
cdr3_aa: CASCTGVYTGELFF
d_call: TRBD1
v_call: TRBV5-1
clone_size: .
j_call: TRBJ2-2

cdr3_nt: TGCGCCAGCAGCTTGTTGGGTGGGACACGGGAAGAGACCCAGTACTTC
cdr3_aa: CASSLLGGTREETQYF
d_call: .
v_call: TRBV5-1
clone_size: .
j_call: TRBJ2-5

cdr3_nt: TGTGCCAGCAGTTTACGACAGGGAACCCAAGAGACCCAGTACTTC
cdr3_aa: CASSLRQGTQETQYF
d_call: TRBD1
v_call: TRBV12-3/TRBV12-4
clone_size: .
j_call: TRBJ2-5

cdr3_nt: TGTGCCAGCAGTTACTCAAGGGATGGCTACACCTTC
cdr3_aa: CASSYSRDGYTF
d_call: .
v_call: TRBV6-6
clone_size: .
j_call: TRBJ1-2

cdr3_nt: TGTGCCAGCAGACGAAGCCGAGATTCCTACGAGCAGTACTTC
cdr3_aa: CASRRSRDSYEQYF
d_call: .
v_call: TRBV6-6
clone_size: few
j_call: TRBJ2-7

cdr3_nt: TGTGCCTGGAGTTTCCCTGGGACAGAGGAGACGCATACTAATGAAAAACTGTTTTTT
cdr3_aa: CAWSFPGTEETHTNEKLFF
d_call: TRBD1
v_call: TRBV30
clone_size: .
j_call: TRBJ1-4

cdr3_nt: TGCGTCAGCAGACGCTCCGGGACAGGGAACTACGAGCAGTACTTC
cdr3_aa: CVSRRSGTGNYEQYF
d_call: TRBD1
v_call: TRBV5-1
clone_size: once
j_call: TRBJ2-7

cdr3_nt: TGTGCCAGCAGTTACGTGTCTAGCGAACTCAATGAGCAGTTCTTC
cdr3_aa: CASSYVSSELNEQFF
d_call: .
v_call: TRBV6-5
clone_size: few
j_call: TRBJ2-1

cdr3_nt: TGTGCCAGCAGCCAGGGACGGCCTGCCTACGAGCAGTACTTC
cdr3_aa: CASSQGRPAYEQYF
d_call: .
v_call: TRBV21-1
clone_size: .
j_call: TRBJ2-7

cdr3_nt: TGCGCCAGCAGCCAAGCGGTCCGGGGAGAGACCCAGTACTTC
cdr3_aa: CASSQAVRGETQYF
d_call: .
v_call: TRBV4-3
clone_size: .
j_call: TRBJ2-5

cdr3_nt: TGTGCCAGCAGCTCTACTAGCTTACAAGAGACCCAGTACTTC
cdr3_aa: CASSSTSLQETQYF
d_call: .
v_call: TRBV2
clone_size: .
j_call: TRBJ2-5

cdr3_nt: TGCAGTGCTTACCACCGGGAGCAAGAGACCCAGTACTTC
cdr3_aa: CSAYHREQETQYF
d_call: .
v_call: TRBV20-1
clone_size: .
j_call: TRBJ2-5

cdr3_nt: TGTGCCAGCAGCAAGGTGGGAATGGGATGGGGGGCATTCAACACTGAAGCTTTCTTT
cdr3_aa: CASSKVGMGWGAFNTEAFF
d_call: .
v_call: TRBV21-1
clone_size: few
j_call: TRBJ1-1

cdr3_nt: TGTGCCAGCAGCCCCCGGGGGCGCGACGAGCAGTACTTC
cdr3_aa: CASSPRGRDEQYF
d_call: .
v_call: TRBV7-9
clone_size: .
j_call: TRBJ2-7

cdr3_nt: TGTGCCAGCAGCCCGCTGGGGACAGGGGAAATTACCTACGAGCAGTACTTC
cdr3_aa: CASSPLGTGEITYEQYF
d_call: TRBD1
v_call: TRBV7-8
clone_size: .
j_call: TRBJ2-7

cdr3_nt: TGCAGTGCAAGCTCGGACGCTGAAGAGACCCAGTACTTC
cdr3_aa: CSASSDAEETQYF
d_call: .
v_call: TRBV20-1
clone_size: .
j_call: TRBJ2-5